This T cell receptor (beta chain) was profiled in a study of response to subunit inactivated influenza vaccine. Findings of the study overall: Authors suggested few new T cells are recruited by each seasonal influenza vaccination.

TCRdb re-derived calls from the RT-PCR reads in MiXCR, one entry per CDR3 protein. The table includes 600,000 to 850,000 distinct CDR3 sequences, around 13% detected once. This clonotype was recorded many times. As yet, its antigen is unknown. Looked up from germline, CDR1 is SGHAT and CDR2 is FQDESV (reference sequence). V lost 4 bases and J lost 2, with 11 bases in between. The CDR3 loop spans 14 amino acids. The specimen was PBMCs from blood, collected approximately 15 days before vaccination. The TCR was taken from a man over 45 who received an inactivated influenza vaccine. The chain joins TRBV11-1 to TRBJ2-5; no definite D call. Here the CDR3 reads CASSSPGWQETQYF. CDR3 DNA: TGTGCCAGCAGCTCGCCCGGCTGGCAAGAGACCCAGTACTTC.